This T cell receptor (beta chain) came from a study of shared clonotypes between healthy human individuals. As for the study in general: Donors were a couple of women and a few men aged 18 to 49.

Unsorted PBMCs provided DNA that was sequenced on ten immunoSEQ deep assay plates. Original data processing: Junction-only sequences without quality scores were provided by ImmunoSEQ, so filtering was different. TCRdb's table, derived via immunoSEQ multiplex PCR, lists solely in-frame clones and lacks some. The DNA was the basis for D and trimming; V, J and clone size are from that table. The table shows about half a million clones, with 70% to 85% occurring only once. Study-wide results and caveats: Blood was the only sampled material, and tissue repertoires likely differ.

There are 15 residues in the CDR3. V was shortened by 4 bases and J by 1 base, with 12 bases between the two germline ends. Germline CDR1 reads SGHDT; CDR2 reads YYEEEE. Remarks on this clone: No antigen is known for it.

The sequence was obtained from a woman in her thirties or forties in good health. Some clones in this sample may be carry-over from other donors' samples. The chain is built from TRBV5-6 and TRBJ2-1; unclear D gene. The sample was PBMCs. In nucleotides, the CDR3 is TGTGCCAGCAGCCGCCGTGGTGGTTCCTACAATGAGCAGTTCTTC. It translates to CASSRRGGSYNEQFF.